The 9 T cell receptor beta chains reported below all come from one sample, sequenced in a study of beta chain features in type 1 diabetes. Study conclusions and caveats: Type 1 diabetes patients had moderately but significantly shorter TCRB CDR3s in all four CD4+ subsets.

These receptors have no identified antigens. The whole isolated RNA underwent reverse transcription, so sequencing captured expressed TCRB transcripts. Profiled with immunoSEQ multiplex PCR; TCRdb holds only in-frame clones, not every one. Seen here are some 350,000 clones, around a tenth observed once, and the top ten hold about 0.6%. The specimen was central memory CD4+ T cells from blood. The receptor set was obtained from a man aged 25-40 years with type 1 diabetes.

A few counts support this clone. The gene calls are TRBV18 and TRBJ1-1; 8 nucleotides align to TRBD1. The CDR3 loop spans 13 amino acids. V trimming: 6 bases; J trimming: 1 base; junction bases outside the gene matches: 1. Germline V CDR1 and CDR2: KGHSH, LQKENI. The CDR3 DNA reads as TGTGCCAGCTCGACAGGGGAGAACACTGAAGCTTTCTTT. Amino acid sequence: CASSTGENTEAFF.

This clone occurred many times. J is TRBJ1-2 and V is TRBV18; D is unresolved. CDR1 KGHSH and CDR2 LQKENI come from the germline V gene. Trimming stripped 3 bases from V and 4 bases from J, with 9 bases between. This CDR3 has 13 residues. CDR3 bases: TGTGCCAGCTCACCGGGAAGTATCTATGGCTACACCTTC. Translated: CASSPGSIYGYTF.

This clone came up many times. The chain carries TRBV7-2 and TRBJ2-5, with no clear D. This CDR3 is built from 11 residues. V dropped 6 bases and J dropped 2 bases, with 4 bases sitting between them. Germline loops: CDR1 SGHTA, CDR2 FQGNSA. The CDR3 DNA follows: TGTGCCAGCAGGAAACAAGAGACCCAGTACTTC. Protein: CASRKQETQYF.

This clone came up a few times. The CDR3 reads CASRTGWSNYGYTF. DNA for the CDR3: TGCGCCAGCAGAACAGGGTGGTCTAACTATGGCTACACCTTC. V and J are TRBV5-1 and TRBJ1-2; the D gene is possibly TRBD1 (6 bases). From germline, CDR1 is SGHRS and CDR2 YFSETQ. This CDR3 is built from 14 residues. The germline V and J ends were trimmed by 5 bases and 0 bases, with 11 bases remaining between them. The complete variable domain, with remaining parts taken from reference TRBV5-1 and TRBJ1-2, reads KAGVTQTPRYLIKTRGQQVTLSCSPISGHRSVSWYQQTPGQGLQFLFEYFSETQRNKGNFPGRFSGRQFSNSRSEMNVSTLELGDSALYLCASRTGWSNYGYTFGSGTRLTVV.

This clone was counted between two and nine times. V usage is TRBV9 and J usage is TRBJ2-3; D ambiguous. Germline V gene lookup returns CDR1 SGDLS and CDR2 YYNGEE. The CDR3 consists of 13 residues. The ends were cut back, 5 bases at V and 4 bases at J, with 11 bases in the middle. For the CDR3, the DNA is TGTGCCAGCAGTGCGGTTGATCCAGATACGCAGTATTTT. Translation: CASSAVDPDTQYF.

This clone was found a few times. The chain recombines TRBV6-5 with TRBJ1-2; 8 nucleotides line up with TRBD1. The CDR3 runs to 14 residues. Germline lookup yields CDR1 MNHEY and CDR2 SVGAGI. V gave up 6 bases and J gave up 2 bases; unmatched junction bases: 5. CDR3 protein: CASSGQGSNYGYTF. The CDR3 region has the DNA TGTGCCAGCAGCGGACAGGGATCAAACTATGGCTACACCTTC.

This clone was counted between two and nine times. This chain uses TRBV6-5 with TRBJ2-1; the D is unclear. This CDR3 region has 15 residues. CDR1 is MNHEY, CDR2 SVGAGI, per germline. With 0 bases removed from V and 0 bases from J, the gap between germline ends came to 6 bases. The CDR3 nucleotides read TGTGCCAGCAGTTACTCGCCGACCTCCTACAATGAGCAGTTCTTC. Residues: CASSYSPTSYNEQFF.

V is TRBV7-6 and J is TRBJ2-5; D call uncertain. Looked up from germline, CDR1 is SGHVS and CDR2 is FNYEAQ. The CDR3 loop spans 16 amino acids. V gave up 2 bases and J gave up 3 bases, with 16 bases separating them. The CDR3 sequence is CASSLLGSHAEETQYF. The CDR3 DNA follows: TGTGCCAGCAGCTTATTAGGGTCCCACGCCGAAGAGACCCAGTACTTC.

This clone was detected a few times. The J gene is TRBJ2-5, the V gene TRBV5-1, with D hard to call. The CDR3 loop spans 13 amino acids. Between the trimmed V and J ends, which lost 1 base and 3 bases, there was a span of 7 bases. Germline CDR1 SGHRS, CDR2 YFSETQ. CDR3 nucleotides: TGCGCCAGCAGCTTGTCGAGGAAAGAGACCCAGTACTTC. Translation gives CASSLSRKETQYF.